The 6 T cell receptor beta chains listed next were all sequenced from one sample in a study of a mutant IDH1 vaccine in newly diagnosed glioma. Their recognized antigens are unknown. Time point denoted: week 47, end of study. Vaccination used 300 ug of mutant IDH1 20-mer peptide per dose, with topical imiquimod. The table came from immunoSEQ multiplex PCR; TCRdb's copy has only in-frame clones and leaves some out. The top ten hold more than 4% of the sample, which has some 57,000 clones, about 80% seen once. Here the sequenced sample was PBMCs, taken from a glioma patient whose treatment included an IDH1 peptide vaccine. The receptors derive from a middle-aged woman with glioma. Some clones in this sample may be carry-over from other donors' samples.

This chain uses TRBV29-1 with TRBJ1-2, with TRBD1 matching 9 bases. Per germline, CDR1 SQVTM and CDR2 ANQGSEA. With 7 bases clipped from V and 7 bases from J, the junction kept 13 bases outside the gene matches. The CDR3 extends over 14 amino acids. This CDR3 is CSAGPGTGSFGYTF. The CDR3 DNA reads TGCAGCGCCGGCCCCGGGACAGGGAGCTTTGGCTACACCTTC.

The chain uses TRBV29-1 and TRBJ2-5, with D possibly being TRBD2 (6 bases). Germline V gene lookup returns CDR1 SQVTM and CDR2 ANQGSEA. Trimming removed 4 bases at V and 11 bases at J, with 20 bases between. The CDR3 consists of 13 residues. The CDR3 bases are TGCAGCGTTGCCCAGCGGGCCACTTCTGAGCAGTACTTC. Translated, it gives CSVAQRATSEQYF.

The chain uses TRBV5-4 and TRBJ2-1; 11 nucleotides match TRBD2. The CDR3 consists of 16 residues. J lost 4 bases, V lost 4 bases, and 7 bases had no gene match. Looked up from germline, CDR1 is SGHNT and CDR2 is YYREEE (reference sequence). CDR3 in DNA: TGTGCCAGCAGCCCCCCGGGACTAGCGGCTTACAATGAGCAGTTCTTC. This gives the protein CASSPPGLAAYNEQFF.

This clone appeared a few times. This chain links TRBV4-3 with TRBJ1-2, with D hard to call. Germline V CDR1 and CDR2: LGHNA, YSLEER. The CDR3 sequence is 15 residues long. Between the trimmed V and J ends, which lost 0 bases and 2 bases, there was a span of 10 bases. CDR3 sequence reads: CASSQDLGGNYGYTF. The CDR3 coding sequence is TGCGCCAGCAGCCAAGATCTAGGCGGGAACTATGGCTACACCTTC.

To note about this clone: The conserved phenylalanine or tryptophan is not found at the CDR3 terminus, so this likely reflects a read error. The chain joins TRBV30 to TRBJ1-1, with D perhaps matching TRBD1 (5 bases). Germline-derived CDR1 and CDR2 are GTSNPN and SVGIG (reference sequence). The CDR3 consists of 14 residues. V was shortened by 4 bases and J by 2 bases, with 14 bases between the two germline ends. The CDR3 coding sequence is TGTGCCTGGAAGCCGGGACCCCAAAACACTGAAGCTTTCTCT. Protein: CAWKPGPQNTEAFS.

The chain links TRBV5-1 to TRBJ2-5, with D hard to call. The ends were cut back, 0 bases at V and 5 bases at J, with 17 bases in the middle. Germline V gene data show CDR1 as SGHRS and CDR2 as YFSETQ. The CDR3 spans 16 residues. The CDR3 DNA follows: TGCGCCAGCAGCTTGGGCCCAGGTGGGGTTCGGGAGACCCAGTACTTC. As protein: CASSLGPGGVRETQYF.